This T cell receptor beta chain comes out of a study of blood T cell repertoires in COVID-19. Per the original data handling: Quantification of nucleated cells was approximated via reference gene primer amplification. Method: immunoSEQ multiplex PCR; TCRdb's copy keeps in-frame clones and lacks some. V, J and clone size are those of that table, while D and trimming were read from the DNA. The data show around 200,000 clones, with roughly 88% seen just once and about 9.1% held by the top ten. Germline loops: CDR1 SNHLY, CDR2 FYNNEI. This CDR3 has 16 residues. Trimming cost V 7 bases and J 0 bases; bases outside gene matches: 8.

The genes are TRBV2 and TRBJ1-2, with 10 bases fitting TRBD1. Input material: peripheral blood. The receptor comes from an elderly woman with acute or convalescent COVID-19. The CDR3 protein is CASISGTGVTNYGYTF. The CDR3 nucleotides are TGTGCCAGCATCTCCGGGACAGGGGTAACTAACTATGGCTACACCTTC. The variable domain in full, completed from reference TRBV2 and TRBJ1-2, reads EPEVTQTPSHQVTQMGQEVILRCVPISNHLYFYWYRQILGQKVEFLVSFYNNEISEKSEIFDDQFSVERPDGSNFTLKIRSTKLEDSAMYFCASISGTGVTNYGYTFGSGTRLTVV.